This TCR beta chain was sequenced for a study of T cells after yellow fever vaccination. General study points: Post-booster repertoires contained most primary-vaccination clones again (96% CD4, 88% CD8).

Germline CDR1 SEHNR, CDR2 FQNEAQ (reference sequence). Trimming pared 1 base from V and 9 bases from J, leaving 15 bases between. This CDR3 has 15 residues. In this sample, this clonotype turned up a few times. TCRdb reprocessed the 5' RACE reads via MiXCR and lists one record per CDR3 protein. The table shows about 85,000 distinct CDR3 sequences, with about an eighth occurring only once. This TCR was recovered from a man younger than 35 who received the YFV17D yellow fever vaccine. The chain has TRBV7-9 and TRBJ2-2, with D tentatively TRBD1 or TRBD2 (5 bases each). The sequences come from CD8+ T cells not binding an NS4B(214-222) dextramer, sorted from PBMCs, collected about 21 days after the first yellow fever vaccination. CDR3 amino acids: CASSLEGTTGRELFF. CDR3 bases: TGTGCCAGCAGCTTAGAAGGGACCACCGGCCGGGAGCTGTTTTTT.